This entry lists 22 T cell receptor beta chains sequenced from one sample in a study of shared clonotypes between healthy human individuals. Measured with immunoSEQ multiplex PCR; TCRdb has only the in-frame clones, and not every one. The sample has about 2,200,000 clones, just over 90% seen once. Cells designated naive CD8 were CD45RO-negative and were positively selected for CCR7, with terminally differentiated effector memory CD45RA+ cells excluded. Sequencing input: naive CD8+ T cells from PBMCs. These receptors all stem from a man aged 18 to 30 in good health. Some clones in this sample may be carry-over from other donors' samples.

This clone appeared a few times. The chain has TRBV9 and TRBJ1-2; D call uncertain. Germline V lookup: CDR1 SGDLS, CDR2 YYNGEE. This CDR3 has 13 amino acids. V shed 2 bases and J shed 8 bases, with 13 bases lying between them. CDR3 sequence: CASSVLSSRGYTF. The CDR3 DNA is TGTGCCAGCAGCGTTTTGTCCTCGCGGGGCTACACCTTC.

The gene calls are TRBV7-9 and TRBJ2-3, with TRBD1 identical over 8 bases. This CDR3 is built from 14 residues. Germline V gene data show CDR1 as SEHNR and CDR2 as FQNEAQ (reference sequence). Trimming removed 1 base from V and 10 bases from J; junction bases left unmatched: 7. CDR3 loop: CASSLGQGKGAQYF. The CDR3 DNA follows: TGTGCCAGCAGCTTAGGACAGGGGAAGGGGGCGCAGTATTTT.

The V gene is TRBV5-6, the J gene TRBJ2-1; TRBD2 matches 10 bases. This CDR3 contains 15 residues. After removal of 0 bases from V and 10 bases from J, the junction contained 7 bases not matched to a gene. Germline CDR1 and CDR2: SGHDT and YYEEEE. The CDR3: CASSLALAGGWEQFF. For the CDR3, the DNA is TGTGCCAGCAGCTTGGCGTTAGCGGGAGGATGGGAGCAGTTCTTC.

The CDR3 region has the DNA TGTGCCAGCAGCTTACCTCGGAGGGACACTGAAGCTTTCTTT. The encoded protein is CASSLPRRDTEAFF. The chain links TRBV7-2 to TRBJ1-1; D remains unclear. V dropped 2 bases and J dropped 3 bases, with 10 bases sitting between them. Germline V gives CDR1 SGHTA, CDR2 FQGNSA. The CDR3 length is 14 residues.

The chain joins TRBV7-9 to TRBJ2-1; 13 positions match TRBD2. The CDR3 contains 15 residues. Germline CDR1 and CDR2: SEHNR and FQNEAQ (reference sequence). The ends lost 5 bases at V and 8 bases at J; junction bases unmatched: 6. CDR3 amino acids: CASSPTSGGEDEQFF. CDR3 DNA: TGTGCCAGCAGCCCAACTAGCGGGGGGGAGGATGAGCAGTTCTTC.

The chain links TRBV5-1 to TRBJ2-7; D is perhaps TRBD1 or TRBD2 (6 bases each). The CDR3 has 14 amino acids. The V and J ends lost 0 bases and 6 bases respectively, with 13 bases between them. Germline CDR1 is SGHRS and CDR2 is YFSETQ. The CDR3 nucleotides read TGCGCCAGCAGCTTGGCGGGGGCCCACGTCGAGCAGTACTTC. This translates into CASSLAGAHVEQYF.

CDR3 in DNA: TGTGCCAGCAGCTTTGGCGGGGTGGAGGGGGCCAACACTGAAGCTTTCTTT. As protein: CASSFGGVEGANTEAFF. The rearrangement links TRBV7-9 to TRBJ1-1, with 7 bases aligning to TRBD1. Germline assignment: CDR1 SEHNR and CDR2 FQNEAQ (reference sequence). This CDR3 comprises 17 residues. V dropped 3 bases and J dropped 2; count of bases not matched to a gene: 12.

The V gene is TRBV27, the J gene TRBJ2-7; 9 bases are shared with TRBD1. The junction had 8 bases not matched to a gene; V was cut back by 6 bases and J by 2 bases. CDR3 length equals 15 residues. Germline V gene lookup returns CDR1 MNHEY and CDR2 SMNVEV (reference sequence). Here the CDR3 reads CASSPLQGAPYEQYF. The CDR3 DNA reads TGTGCCAGCAGCCCCCTACAGGGGGCCCCCTACGAGCAGTACTTC.

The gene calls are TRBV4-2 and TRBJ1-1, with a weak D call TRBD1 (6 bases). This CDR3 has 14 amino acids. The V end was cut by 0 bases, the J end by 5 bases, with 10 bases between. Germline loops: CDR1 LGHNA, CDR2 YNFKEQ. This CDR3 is CASSQDRGWTEAFF. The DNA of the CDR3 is TGTGCCAGCAGCCAAGACAGGGGTTGGACTGAAGCTTTCTTT.

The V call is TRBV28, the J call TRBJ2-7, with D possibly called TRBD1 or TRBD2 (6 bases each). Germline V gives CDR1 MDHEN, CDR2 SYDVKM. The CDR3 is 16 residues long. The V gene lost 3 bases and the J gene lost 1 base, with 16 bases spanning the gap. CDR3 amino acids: CASSFLAGHPSYEQYF. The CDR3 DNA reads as TGTGCCAGCAGTTTTCTCGCGGGACACCCTTCCTACGAGCAGTACTTC.

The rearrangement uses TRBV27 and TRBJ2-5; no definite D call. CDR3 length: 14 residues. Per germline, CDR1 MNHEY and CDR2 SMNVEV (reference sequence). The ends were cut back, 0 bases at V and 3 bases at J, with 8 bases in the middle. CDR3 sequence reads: CASSLSNSKETQYF. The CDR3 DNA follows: TGTGCCAGCAGTTTATCGAACAGCAAAGAGACCCAGTACTTC.

The CDR3 nucleotides are TGTGCCAGCAGTGAGTGGGTTTTGGCAGGGAATGATTCTAATGAAAAACTGTTTTTT. The encoded protein is CASSEWVLAGNDSNEKLFF. This rearrangement joins TRBV2 to TRBJ1-4; D is possibly TRBD1 (5 bases). Trimming shortened V by 3 bases and J by 3 bases, and 23 bases separated the two germline ends. The CDR3 length is 19 residues. CDR1 and CDR2 from the germline V gene are SNHLY and FYNNEI.

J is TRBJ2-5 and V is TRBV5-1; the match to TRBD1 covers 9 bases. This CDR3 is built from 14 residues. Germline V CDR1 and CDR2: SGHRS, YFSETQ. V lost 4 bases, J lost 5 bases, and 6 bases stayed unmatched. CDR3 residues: CASSPDRGRETQYF. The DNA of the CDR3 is TGCGCCAGCAGCCCGGACAGGGGTCGGGAGACCCAGTACTTC.

CDR3 DNA: TGTGCCAGCAGCTTGGGGGCGGACCGCGTTGAGCAGTTCTTC. This sequence encodes CASSLGADRVEQFF. The chain couples TRBV5-6 to TRBJ2-1; no clear D gene. Deletions cut 0 bases from V and 9 bases from J, with 13 bases between. CDR3 length: 14 residues. The germline gives CDR1 SGHDT, CDR2 YYEEEE.

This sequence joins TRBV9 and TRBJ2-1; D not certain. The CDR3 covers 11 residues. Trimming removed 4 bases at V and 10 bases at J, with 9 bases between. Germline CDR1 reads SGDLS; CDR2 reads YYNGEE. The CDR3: CASSRSWEQFF. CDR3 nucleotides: TGTGCCAGCAGCCGTAGTTGGGAGCAGTTCTTC.

CDR3 DNA sequence: TGTGCCAGTATGACAGGATCCCCTTCAGATACGCAGTATTTT. It codes for CASMTGSPSDTQYF. The chain recombines TRBV19 with TRBJ2-3; TRBD1 is a possible D gene (6 bases). The CDR3 has 14 residues. Trimming took off 7 bases at V and 4 bases at J, with 15 bases between the two ends. CDR1 is LNHDA and CDR2 is SQIVND in the germline V gene (reference sequence).

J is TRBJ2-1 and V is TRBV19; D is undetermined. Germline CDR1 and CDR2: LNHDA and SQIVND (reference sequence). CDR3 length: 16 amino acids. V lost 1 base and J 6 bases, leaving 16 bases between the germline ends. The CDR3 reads CASSIGLRLPSNEQFF. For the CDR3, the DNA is TGTGCCAGTAGTATAGGGCTACGGCTCCCATCCAATGAGCAGTTCTTC.

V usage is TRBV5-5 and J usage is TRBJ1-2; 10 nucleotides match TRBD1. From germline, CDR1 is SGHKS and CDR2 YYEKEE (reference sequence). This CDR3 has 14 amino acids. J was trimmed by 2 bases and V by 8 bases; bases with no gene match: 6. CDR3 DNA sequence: TGTGCCAGTATGGGACAGGGGATGAACTATGGCTACACCTTC. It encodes CASMGQGMNYGYTF.

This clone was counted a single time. In nucleotides, the CDR3 is TGTGCCAGCAGTTTTTCTGAGCCCGGGGAGCTGTTTTTT. The encoded protein is CASSFSEPGELFF. V and J are TRBV28 and TRBJ2-2; D remains ambiguous. The CDR3 sequence is 13 residues long. Trimming removed 3 bases from V and 6 bases from J, with 8 bases in between. The germline V gene has CDR1 MDHEN and CDR2 SYDVKM. Drawing the rest from reference TRBV28 and TRBJ2-2, the complete variable domain is DVKVTQSSRYLVKRTGEKVFLECVQDMDHENMFWYRQDPGLGLRLIYFSYDVKMKEKGDIPEGYSVSREKKERFSLILESASTNQTSMYLCASSFSEPGELFFGEGSRLTVL.

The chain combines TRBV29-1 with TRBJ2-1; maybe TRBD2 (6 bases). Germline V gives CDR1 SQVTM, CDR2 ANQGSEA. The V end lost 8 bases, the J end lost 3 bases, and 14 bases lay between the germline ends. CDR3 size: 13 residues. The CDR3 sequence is CSNVGGLYNEQFF. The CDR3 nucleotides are TGCAGCAACGTCGGGGGACTCTACAATGAGCAGTTCTTC.

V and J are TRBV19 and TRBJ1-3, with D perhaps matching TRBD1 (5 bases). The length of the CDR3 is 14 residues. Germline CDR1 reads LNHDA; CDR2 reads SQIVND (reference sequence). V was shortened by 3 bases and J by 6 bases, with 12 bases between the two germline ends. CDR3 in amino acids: CASSMGTVENTIYF. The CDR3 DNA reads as TGTGCCAGTAGTATGGGGACGGTCGAAAACACCATATATTTT.

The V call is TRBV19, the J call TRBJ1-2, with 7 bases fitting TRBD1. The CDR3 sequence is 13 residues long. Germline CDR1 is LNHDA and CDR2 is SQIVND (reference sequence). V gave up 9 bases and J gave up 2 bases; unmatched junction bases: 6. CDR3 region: CASALQGNYGYTF. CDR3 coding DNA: TGTGCCAGCGCCTTACAGGGGAACTATGGCTACACCTTC.